This T cell receptor (beta chain) was captured in a study of shared clonotypes between healthy human individuals. Using immunoSEQ multiplex PCR, the repertoire was profiled, and TCRdb retains in-frame clones only, with some absent. The sample carries some 2.4 million clones, over 85% recorded once. Trimming removed 5 bases from V and 4 bases from J, with 14 bases in between. Germline assignment: CDR1 SGHNT and CDR2 YYREEE (reference sequence). This CDR3 contains 14 residues. All participating donors were Caucasian adults from Nashville, Tennessee. The origin of this receptor is a man between 18 and 29 years old in good health. Some clones in this sample may be carry-over from other donors' samples. Sequenced input: naive CD4+ T cells from PBMCs. Subset noted: CD45RA+ positively selected. The chain combines TRBV5-4 with TRBJ2-3; D is perhaps TRBD2 (6 bases). CDR3 in amino acids: CASSSRLEADTQYF. The CDR3 coding sequence is TGTGCCAGCAGTTCGAGACTAGAGGCAGATACGCAGTATTTT.